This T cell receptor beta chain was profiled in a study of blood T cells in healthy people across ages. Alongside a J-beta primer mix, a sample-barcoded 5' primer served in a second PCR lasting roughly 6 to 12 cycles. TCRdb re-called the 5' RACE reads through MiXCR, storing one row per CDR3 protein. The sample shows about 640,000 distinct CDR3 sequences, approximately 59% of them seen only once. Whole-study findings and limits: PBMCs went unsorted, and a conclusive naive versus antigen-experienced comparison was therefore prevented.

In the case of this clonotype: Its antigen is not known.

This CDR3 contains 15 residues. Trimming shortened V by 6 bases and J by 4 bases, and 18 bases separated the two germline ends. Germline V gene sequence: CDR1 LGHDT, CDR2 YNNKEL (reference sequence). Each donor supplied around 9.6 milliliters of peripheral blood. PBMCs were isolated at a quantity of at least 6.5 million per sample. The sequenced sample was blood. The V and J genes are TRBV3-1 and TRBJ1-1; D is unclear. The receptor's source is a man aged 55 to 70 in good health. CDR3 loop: CASRNKRRGATEAFF. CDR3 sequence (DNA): TGTGCCAGCAGGAACAAGCGTCGCGGAGCCACTGAAGCTTTCTTT.